This T cell receptor beta chain was profiled in a study of blood T cells in healthy people across ages. A J-beta primer mix and a sample-barcoded 5' primer were used in a second PCR of roughly 6 to 12 cycles. With 12 random nucleotides, a template-switch adaptor tagged each individual cDNA molecule. TCRdb redid the calling of the 5' RACE reads with MiXCR, one entry per CDR3 protein. The top ten hold approximately 0.79% of the sample, which has about 1 million distinct CDR3 sequences, 20% to 25% seen once. A few counts support this clonotype. V lost 5 bases to trimming and J lost 5 bases, with 18 bases between them. Looked up from germline, CDR1 is SGHTA and CDR2 is FQGNSA. The CDR3 runs 15 residues. These records were also assigned to another study, of T cells of mothers and their children.

The receptor comes from a girl aged 2-10 years in good health. The rearrangement links TRBV7-2 to TRBJ1-2; D is ambiguous. Sequencing was done on a sample of blood. CDR3 in amino acids: CASSPSPWSGYGYTF. CDR3 DNA: TGTGCCAGCAGCCCATCACCTTGGAGCGGATATGGCTACACCTTC.